The rows below give T cell receptor beta chains drawn from one sample of a study of blood T cell repertoires in COVID-19. Some clones are missing from TCRdb's copy, which holds only in-frame ones; the method was immunoSEQ multiplex PCR. This repertoire shows approximately 260,000 clones, 65% to 90% found once; its top ten account for 4.5% to 6%. The specimen sequenced was peripheral blood. These receptors came from a woman of 80 years or more with active or convalescent COVID-19. Each CDR3 is given with its conserved first and last residue. A D gene is named only where the DNA matches it firmly. Clone size is stated in some rows and not others, as once, few, many or a class when expanded.

V: TRBV14; size: NA; D: NA; J: TRBJ1-6; CDR3: CASSLRTMSPLHF; DNA: TGTGCCAGCAGCCTACGGACTATGTCACCCCTCCACTTT
V: TRBV11-2; size: NA; D: NA; J: TRBJ2-1; CDR3: CASSLTRTEQFF; DNA: TGTGCCAGCAGTCTCACTAGGACCGAGCAGTTCTTC
V: TRBV7-2; size: NA; D: NA; J: TRBJ1-2; CDR3: CASSPAGSGYTF; DNA: TGTGCCAGCAGCCCCGCAGGGTCTGGCTACACCTTC
V: TRBV9; size: NA; D: TRBD1; J: TRBJ1-6; CDR3: CASAQGYNSPLHF; DNA: TGTGCCAGTGCACAGGGGTATAATTCACCCCTCCACTTT
V: TRBV15; size: NA; D: NA; J: TRBJ2-7; CDR3: CATSSRGYEQYF; DNA: TGTGCCACCAGCAGTCGGGGCTACGAGCAGTACTTC
V: TRBV18; size: NA; D: TRBD1; J: TRBJ1-2; CDR3: CASSPEGQGTGYTF; DNA: TGCGCCAGCTCACCAGAGGGACAGGGAACTGGCTACACCTTC
V: TRBV7-9; size: NA; D: NA; J: TRBJ1-4; CDR3: CATNRESNEKLFF; DNA: TGTGCCACCAATCGGGAGTCTAATGAAAAACTGTTTTTT
V: TRBV6-2/TRBV6-3; size: NA; D: NA; J: TRBJ2-1; CDR3: CASSSTGSSYNEQFF; DNA: TGTGCCAGCAGTTCTACAGGGAGCTCCTACAATGAGCAGTTCTTC
V: TRBV19; size: NA; D: NA; J: TRBJ1-2; CDR3: CASSREGYTF; DNA: TGTGCCAGTAGTCGCGAGGGCTACACCTTC
V: TRBV28; size: NA; D: TRBD1; J: TRBJ2-2; CDR3: CASSPAGTGENGELFF; DNA: TGTGCCAGCAGTCCGGCCGGGACAGGGGAAAACGGGGAGCTGTTTTTT
V: TRBV7-8; size: once; D: NA; J: TRBJ2-1; CDR3: CASSPRVGDYNEQFF; DNA: TGTGCCAGCAGCCCACGGGTAGGGGACTACAATGAGCAGTTCTTC
V: TRBV7-9; size: NA; D: NA; J: TRBJ1-2; CDR3: CASSPRTSNYGYTF; DNA: TGTGCCAGCAGCCCTCGGACATCTAACTATGGCTACACCTTC
V: TRBV7-9; size: NA; D: NA; J: TRBJ2-7; CDR3: CASSLDIYEQYF; DNA: TGTGCCAGCAGCCTCGACATCTACGAGCAGTACTTC
V: TRBV5-1; size: NA; D: TRBD2; J: TRBJ2-3; CDR3: CASSQTSGRADTQYF; DNA: TGCGCCAGCAGCCAGACTAGCGGGAGGGCAGATACGCAGTATTTT
V: TRBV14; size: NA; D: NA; J: TRBJ1-3; CDR3: CASSRQSNGNTIYF; DNA: TGTGCCAGCAGCCGACAGTCCAATGGAAACACCATATATTTT
V: TRBV5-6; size: NA; D: NA; J: TRBJ2-7; CDR3: CASSLSQGRKFYEQYF; DNA: TGTGCCAGCAGCTTGTCTCAGGGGCGGAAATTCTACGAGCAGTACTTC
V: TRBV5-1; size: NA; D: TRBD2; J: TRBJ2-1; CDR3: CASSFRTSGSRNEQFF; DNA: TGCGCCAGCAGCTTTCGGACTAGCGGGAGTCGCAATGAGCAGTTCTTC
V: TRBV10-3; size: NA; D: NA; J: TRBJ1-3; CDR3: CAISERGGNTIYF; DNA: TGTGCCATCAGTGAGAGGGGCGGAAACACCATATATTTT
V: TRBV2; size: NA; D: NA; J: TRBJ1-3; CDR3: CASSAGEGNTIYF; DNA: TGTGCCAGCAGTGCAGGGGAAGGAAACACCATATATTTT
V: TRBV4-2; size: once; D: NA; J: TRBJ1-5; CDR3: CASSQDTAGSQPQHF; DNA: TGTGCCAGCAGCCAAGATACGGCAGGGTCACAGCCCCAGCATTTT
V: TRBV6-6; size: NA; D: NA; J: TRBJ1-1; CDR3: CASRRTATNTEAFF; DNA: TGTGCCAGCAGACGGACAGCCACTAACACTGAAGCTTTCTTT
V: TRBV5-1; size: NA; D: NA; J: TRBJ2-5; CDR3: CASSPGTSQETQYF; DNA: TGCGCCAGCAGCCCTGGGACTTCTCAAGAGACCCAGTACTTC
V: TRBV6-4; size: NA; D: TRBD1; J: TRBJ1-1; CDR3: CASRVDRLNTEAFF; DNA: TGTGCCAGCAGGGTGGACAGGTTGAACACTGAAGCTTTCTTT
V: TRBV28; size: few; D: NA; J: TRBJ1-1; CDR3: CASSLRKTAFF; DNA: TGTGCCAGCAGTCTCAGGAAAACAGCTTTCTTT
V: TRBV5-1; size: NA; D: TRBD1; J: TRBJ1-6; CDR3: CASRNAGTGGEPLHF; DNA: TGCGCCAGCCGAAATGCCGGGACAGGGGGCGAACCCCTCCACTTT
V: TRBV7-6; size: NA; D: NA; J: TRBJ1-3; CDR3: CASSLSTGGARGNTIYF; DNA: TGTGCCAGCAGCTTAAGTACTGGCGGGGCCCGAGGAAACACCATATATTTT
V: TRBV21-1; size: NA; D: NA; J: TRBJ2-7; CDR3: CASSKKTAAYEQYF; DNA: TGTGCCAGCAGCAAAAAAACCGCGGCCTACGAGCAGTACTTC
V: TRBV11-2; size: NA; D: NA; J: TRBJ2-7; CDR3: CASSAGREQYF; DNA: TGTGCCAGCAGCGCAGGTCGGGAGCAGTACTTC
V: TRBV25-1; size: few; D: NA; J: TRBJ1-6; CDR3: CAAQAAYNSPLHF; DNA: TGTGCCGCCCAAGCTGCCTATAATTCACCCCTCCACTTT
V: TRBV5-4; size: NA; D: NA; J: TRBJ2-3; CDR3: CASSLRGSDTQYF; DNA: TGTGCCAGCAGCTTGCGGGGTTCGGATACGCAGTATTTT
V: TRBV11-2; size: NA; D: TRBD1; J: TRBJ1-6; CDR3: CASSLAGTGTSPLHF; DNA: TGTGCCAGCAGCTTAGCAGGGACAGGGACATCACCCCTCCACTTT
V: TRBV23-1; size: NA; D: NA; J: TRBJ1-4; CDR3: CASSQSRRSNEKLFF; DNA: TGCGCCAGCAGTCAATCGAGGAGATCTAATGAAAAACTGTTTTTT
V: TRBV29-1; size: NA; D: NA; J: TRBJ2-5; CDR3: CSVEWAEETQYF; DNA: TGCAGCGTTGAATGGGCCGAAGAGACCCAGTACTTC
V: TRBV7-9; size: NA; D: NA; J: TRBJ1-2; CDR3: CASSLAGNYGYTF; DNA: TGTGCCAGCAGCTTGGCAGGGAACTATGGCTACACCTTC
V: TRBV21-1; size: NA; D: NA; J: TRBJ2-2; CDR3: CASSSIGRNLGSESGELFF; DNA: TGTGCCAGCAGCTCAATAGGGAGGAACCTGGGGTCCGAAAGCGGGGAGCTGTTTTTT
V: TRBV6-1; size: NA; D: NA; J: TRBJ1-3; CDR3: CASSEGSGSGNTIYF; DNA: TGTGCCAGCAGTGAAGGTTCAGGGTCTGGAAACACCATATATTTT
V: TRBV6-5; size: NA; D: NA; J: TRBJ1-6; CDR3: CASSFRAVYNSPLHF; DNA: TGTGCCAGCAGTTTTCGAGCCGTCTATAATTCACCCCTCCACTTT
V: TRBV6-4; size: NA; D: TRBD2; J: TRBJ2-1; CDR3: CASSASGGAREQFF; DNA: TGTGCCAGCAGTGCTAGCGGGGGGGCTCGGGAGCAGTTCTTC
V: TRBV7-9; size: NA; D: TRBD1; J: TRBJ1-1; CDR3: CASSPRTGNPPGTEAFF; DNA: TGTGCCAGCAGCCCACGGACAGGGAACCCCCCGGGGACTGAAGCTTTCTTT
V: TRBV7-2; size: many; D: NA; J: TRBJ1-6; CDR3: CASSPERGRISSPLHF; DNA: TGTGCCAGCAGCCCCGAACGTGGGAGGATTAGTTCACCCCTCCACTTT
V: TRBV28; size: NA; D: NA; J: TRBJ1-2; CDR3: CASSYSRSTNGYTF; DNA: TGTGCCAGCAGTTACTCCAGATCAACTAATGGCTACACCTTC
V: TRBV5-1; size: NA; D: NA; J: TRBJ2-7; CDR3: CASSLDRTYEQYF; DNA: TGCGCCAGCAGCTTGGACAGAACCTACGAGCAGTACTTC
V: TRBV6-5; size: NA; D: NA; J: TRBJ1-6; CDR3: CASTDSFFCNSPLHF; DNA: TGTGCCAGCACCGACAGCTTTTTTTGTAATTCACCCCTCCACTTT
V: TRBV27; size: NA; D: TRBD2; J: TRBJ2-3; CDR3: CASSLGLRAGEGTDTQYF; DNA: TGTGCCAGCAGTTTAGGCTTACGAGCGGGAGAGGGCACAGATACGCAGTATTTT
V: TRBV23-1; size: NA; D: NA; J: TRBJ2-5; CDR3: CASSQEGYQETQYF; DNA: TGCGCCAGCAGTCAAGAGGGCTACCAAGAGACCCAGTACTTC
V: TRBV19; size: once; D: TRBD2; J: TRBJ2-5; CDR3: CASSISLAVPETQYF; DNA: TGTGCCAGTAGTATTTCCCTAGCGGTTCCAGAGACCCAGTACTTC
V: TRBV30; size: NA; D: NA; J: TRBJ1-2; CDR3: CAWGSGDWYGYTF; DNA: TGTGCCTGGGGATCGGGGGACTGGTATGGCTACACCTTC
V: TRBV7-2; size: NA; D: TRBD1; J: TRBJ1-2; CDR3: CASSSMWRGQGASGYTF; DNA: TGTGCCAGCAGCTCTATGTGGAGGGGACAGGGGGCGAGTGGCTACACCTTC